One sample yielded the 16 T cell receptor beta chains listed below, sequenced in a study of shared clonotypes between healthy human individuals. The method was immunoSEQ multiplex PCR; TCRdb's version includes in-frame clones alone and lacks a portion of them. The sample yields more than 600,000 clones, about 91% seen once. CD45RO-negative CD8 cells positively selected for CCR7 made up the naive population, which excluded terminally differentiated effector memory CD45RA+ cells. Sequencing input: naive CD8+ T cells sorted from blood. The receptors derive from a man between 25 and 39 years old in good health.

The V call is TRBV5-6, the J call TRBJ2-7; TRBD1 matches at 11 bases. Trimming cost V 4 bases and J 2 bases; bases outside gene matches: 2. The germline V gene has CDR1 SGHDT and CDR2 YYEEEE. CDR3 length equals 14 residues. CDR3 DNA: TGTGCCAGCAGCCAGGGACAGGGGGCCTACGAGCAGTACTTC. Translation gives CASSQGQGAYEQYF.

This sequence joins TRBV10-3 and TRBJ1-3; weak D call: TRBD1 (5 bases). V was clipped by 0 bases and J by 8 bases, with 8 bases between them. The CDR3 consists of 13 residues. Germline CDR1 ENHRY, CDR2 SYGVKD. CDR3 nucleotide sequence: TGTGCCATCAGTGAGTCGAAGGGGTACACCATATATTTT. This translates into CAISESKGYTIYF.

Turning to this clone: Other DNA sequences in this specimen translate into the identical CDR3. This chain joins TRBV27 and TRBJ2-7, with 9 bases matching TRBD2. CDR1 and CDR2 from the germline V gene are MNHEY and SMNVEV (reference sequence). Trimming at V came to 5 bases and at J to 6 bases, leaving 14 bases not matched to a gene. The CDR3 covers 16 residues. The CDR3 here is CASSPSPGTSLVEQYF. Here the CDR3 DNA reads TGTGCCAGCAGTCCGTCCCCCGGGACTAGCTTGGTCGAGCAGTACTTC.

V gene TRBV6-6 combines with J gene TRBJ2-2; 12 bases map to TRBD1. This CDR3 is built from 16 residues. V shed 5 bases and J 3 bases; nucleotides not matched to a gene: 4. Germline V gene lookup returns CDR1 MNHNY and CDR2 SVGAGI (reference sequence). The chain's CDR3 is CASSAGTGGYTGELFF. CDR3 bases: TGTGCCAGCAGTGCCGGGACAGGGGGCTACACCGGGGAGCTGTTTTTT.

The gene calls are TRBV7-9 and TRBJ1-1, with a weak D call TRBD1 (5 bases). V shed 2 bases and J shed 8 bases, with 9 bases lying between them. In germline, CDR1 is SEHNR, CDR2 FQNEAQ (reference sequence). CDR3 length: 12 residues. The CDR3 coding sequence is TGTGCCAGCAGCTTACAGGGCCTCGAAGCTTTCTTT. It yields the protein CASSLQGLEAFF. Combining the CDR3 with reference TRBV7-9 and TRBJ1-1 gives the whole variable domain DTGVSQNPRHKITKRGQNVTFRCDPISEHNRLYWYRQTLGQGPEFLTYFQNEAQLEKSRLLSDRFSAERPKGSFSTLEIQRTEQGDSAMYLCASSLQGLEAFFGQGTRLTVV.

This chain uses TRBV14 with TRBJ2-5; the match to TRBD2 covers 7 bases. The closer fit of TRBJ2-7 to the DNA end suggests the J call may be wrong. Looked up from germline, CDR1 is SGHDN and CDR2 is FVKESK. This CDR3 comprises 15 residues. Here the CDR3 DNA reads TGTGCCAGCAGCCTACATCGTAGCGGGTACTACGAGCAGTACTTC. Its translation is CASSLHRSGYYEQYF.

The gene calls are TRBV28 and TRBJ2-5; 7 bases are shared with TRBD1. Germline-derived CDR1 and CDR2 are MDHEN and SYDVKM. Trimming at V came to 3 bases and at J to 7 bases, leaving 17 bases not matched to a gene. This CDR3 spans 17 amino acids. Written as DNA, the CDR3 is TGTGCCAGCAGTTTCTATACCCACAGGGGTAGAAATGTGACCCAGTACTTC. As protein: CASSFYTHRGRNVTQYF.

The V call is TRBV28, the J call TRBJ2-3; 9 bases map to TRBD2. The CDR3 is made up of 13 amino acids. The germline V gene has CDR1 MDHEN and CDR2 SYDVKM. V shed 8 bases, J shed 2 bases, and the junction held 2 bases outside the gene matches. CDR3 protein: CASVAGDTDTQYF. The CDR3 DNA reads as TGTGCCAGCGTAGCGGGGGACACAGATACGCAGTATTTT. Drawing the rest from reference TRBV28 and TRBJ2-3, the complete variable domain is DVKVTQSSRYLVKRTGEKVFLECVQDMDHENMFWYRQDPGLGLRLIYFSYDVKMKEKGDIPEGYSVSREKKERFSLILESASTNQTSMYLCASVAGDTDTQYFGPGTRLTVL.

The chain combines TRBV27 with TRBJ2-1; TRBD2 is a possible D gene (6 bases). The germline CDR1 and CDR2 sequences are MNHEY and SMNVEV (reference sequence). CDR3 size: 18 residues. Trimming stripped 5 bases from V and 0 bases from J, with 20 bases between. CDR3 nucleotides: TGTGCCAGCAGTCTCGGCAATCCGGGACTGGGCTCCTACAATGAGCAGTTCTTC. Protein sequence: CASSLGNPGLGSYNEQFF.

This clone showed up just once. The chain links TRBV4-1 to TRBJ2-2, with D perhaps TRBD2 (6 bases). CDR1 is MGHRA, CDR2 YSYEKL, per germline. This CDR3 is 13 amino acids long. CDR3 protein: CAGRGADAGELFF. CDR3 coding DNA: TGCGCTGGGCGGGGAGCCGATGCCGGGGAGCTGTTTTTT.

The chain links TRBV6-5 to TRBJ2-7, with a weak D call TRBD1 (5 bases). Germline lookup yields CDR1 MNHEY and CDR2 SVGAGI. The CDR3 is 15 residues long. Trimming shortened V by 6 bases and J by 2 bases, and 17 bases separated the two germline ends. The DNA of the CDR3 is TGTGCCAGCAGCCTGGGAATAGGGGCCCCCTACGAGCAGTACTTC. It yields the protein CASSLGIGAPYEQYF.

The J gene is TRBJ2-2, the V gene TRBV6-1; 9 bases agree with TRBD1. V dropped 2 bases and J dropped 3; count of bases not matched to a gene: 19. CDR3 length: 21 residues. Germline assignment: CDR1 MNHNS and CDR2 SASEGT. In DNA, the CDR3 is TGTGCCAGCAGTGAAAGAGAGCCCGGGACAGGGACGTTTTTTGACACCGGGGAGCTGTTTTTT. Translation gives CASSEREPGTGTFFDTGELFF.

This clone was counted a single time. This chain connects TRBV15 to TRBJ2-7; either TRBD1 or TRBD2 may supply D (6 bases each). This CDR3 contains 14 residues. V was trimmed by 1 base and J by 7 bases, leaving 14 bases between them. Germline V gene sequence: CDR1 LNHNV, CDR2 YYDKDF (reference sequence). CDR3 DNA: TGTGCCACCAGCAGAGTGCCGGGGGCCGGGGAGCAGTACTTC. Protein sequence: CATSRVPGAGEQYF.

This chain connects TRBV19 to TRBJ2-7, with 9 bases that match TRBD2. CDR1 and CDR2 from the germline V gene are LNHDA and SQIVND (reference sequence). With 3 bases clipped from V and 6 bases from J, the junction kept 6 bases outside the gene matches. CDR3 size: 14 residues. CDR3 DNA: TGTGCCAGTAGTATTCGACTAGCGGCGGTCGAGCAGTACTTC. As protein: CASSIRLAAVEQYF. Full variable domain (remainder filled in from reference TRBV19 and TRBJ2-7): DGGITQSPKYLFRKEGQNVTLSCEQNLNHDAMYWYRQDPGQGLRLIYYSQIVNDFQKGDIAEGYSVSREKKESFPLTVTSAQKNPTAFYLCASSIRLAAVEQYFGPGTRLTVT.

This clone appeared a few times. The chain carries TRBV19 and TRBJ2-7; D might be TRBD2 (5 bases). The ends were cut back, 7 bases at V and 4 bases at J, with 14 bases in the middle. This CDR3 region has 13 residues. CDR1 is LNHDA, CDR2 SQIVND, per germline (reference sequence). Here the CDR3 reads CASKSGSQYEQYF. CDR3 DNA: TGTGCCAGTAAGAGCGGAAGCCAATACGAGCAGTACTTC.

This clone was seen only once. The chain is built from TRBV11-2 and TRBJ2-5, with 7 nucleotides matching TRBD1. The ends lost 3 bases at V and 4 bases at J; junction bases unmatched: 17. CDR1 and CDR2 (germline): SGHAT, FQNNGV. The CDR3 covers 18 residues. In DNA form, the CDR3 reads TGTGCCAGCAGCTTGGGGACCCGGAACAGGGGATTTGGAGAGACCCAGTACTTC. It translates to CASSLGTRNRGFGETQYF. Full variable domain (outside the CDR3, taken from reference TRBV11-2 and TRBJ2-5): EAGVAQSPRYKIIEKRQSVAFWCNPISGHATLYWYQQILGQGPKLLIQFQNNGVVDDSQLPKDRFSAERLKGVDSTLKIQPAKLEDSAVYLCASSLGTRNRGFGETQYFGPGTRLLVL.